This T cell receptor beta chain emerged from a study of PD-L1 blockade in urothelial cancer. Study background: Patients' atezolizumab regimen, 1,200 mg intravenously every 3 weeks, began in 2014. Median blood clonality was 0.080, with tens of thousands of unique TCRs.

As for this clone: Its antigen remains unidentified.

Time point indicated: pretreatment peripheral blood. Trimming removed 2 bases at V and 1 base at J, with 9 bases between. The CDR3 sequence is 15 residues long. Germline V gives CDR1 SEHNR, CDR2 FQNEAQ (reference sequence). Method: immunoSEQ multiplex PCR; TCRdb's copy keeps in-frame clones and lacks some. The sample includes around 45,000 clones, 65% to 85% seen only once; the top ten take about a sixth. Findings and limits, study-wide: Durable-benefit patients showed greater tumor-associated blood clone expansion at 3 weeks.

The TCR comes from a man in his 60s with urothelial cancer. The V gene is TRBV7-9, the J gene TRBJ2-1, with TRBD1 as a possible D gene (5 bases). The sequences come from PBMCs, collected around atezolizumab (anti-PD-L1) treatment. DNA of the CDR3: TGTGCCAGCAGCTTAAGCAGGGCTTCCTACAATGAGCAGTTCTTC. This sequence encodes CASSLSRASYNEQFF.